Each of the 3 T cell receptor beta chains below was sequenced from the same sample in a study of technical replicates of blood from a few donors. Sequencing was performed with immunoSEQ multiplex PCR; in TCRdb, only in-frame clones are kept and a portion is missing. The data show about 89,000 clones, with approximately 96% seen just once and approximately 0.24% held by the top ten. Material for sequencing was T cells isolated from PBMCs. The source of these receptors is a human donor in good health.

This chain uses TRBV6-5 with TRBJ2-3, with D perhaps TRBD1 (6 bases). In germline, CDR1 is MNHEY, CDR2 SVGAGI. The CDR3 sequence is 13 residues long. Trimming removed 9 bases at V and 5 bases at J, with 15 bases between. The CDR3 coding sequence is TGTGCCAGTTCGACAAGGGGGAAAGATACGCAGTATTTT. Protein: CASSTRGKDTQYF.

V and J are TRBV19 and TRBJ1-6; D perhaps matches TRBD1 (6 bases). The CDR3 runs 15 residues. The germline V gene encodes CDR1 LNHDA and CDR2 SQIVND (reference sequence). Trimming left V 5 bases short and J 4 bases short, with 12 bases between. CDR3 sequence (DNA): TGTGCCAGTAGTTACTTTGGACAGTATAATTCACCCCTCCACTTT. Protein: CASSYFGQYNSPLHF.

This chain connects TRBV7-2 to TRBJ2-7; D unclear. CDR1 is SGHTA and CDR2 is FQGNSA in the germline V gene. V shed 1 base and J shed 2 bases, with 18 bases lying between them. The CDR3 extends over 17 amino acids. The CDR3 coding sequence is TGTGCCAGCAGCTTAGTGTCGGTCAGGCCGTACACCTACGAGCAGTACTTC. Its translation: CASSLVSVRPYTYEQYF.